These T cell receptor beta chains were read from a single sample in a study of Ad26.COV2.S vaccination and SARS-CoV-2 variants. Assay: immunoSEQ multiplex PCR; the TCRdb copy retains only in-frame clones and omits some. The table includes fewer than 400,000 clones, 75% to 90% detected once. This specimen consisted of peripheral blood, obtained in a trial of Ad26.COV2.S vaccine versus placebo. These receptors were obtained from a person aged 18-65 years who received the Ad26.COV2.S COVID-19 vaccine or a placebo. Each CDR3 is given with its conserved first and last residue. D genes are given only for firm matches. For some rows the clone size is stated as once, few or many, or as a class when expanded; others skip it.

D	V	size	J	CDR3	DNA
TRBD2	TRBV9	-	TRBJ2-2	CASSEGLAGGSTGELFF	TGTGCCAGCAGCGAGGGACTAGCGGGGGGATCCACCGGGGAGCTGTTTTTT
-	TRBV6-2/TRBV6-3	-	TRBJ1-5	CASSYRGQLNQPQHF	TGTGCCAGCAGTTATCGGGGTCAACTGAATCAGCCCCAGCATTTT
-	TRBV18	-	TRBJ2-3	CASSPPPTGLSTDTQYF	TGTGCCAGCTCACCACCCCCGACAGGACTCAGCACAGATACGCAGTATTTT
TRBD2	TRBV7-8	-	TRBJ2-5	CASSLGLGVSGEETQYF	TGTGCCAGCAGCTTAGGTCTCGGGGTGAGCGGGGAAGAGACCCAGTACTTC
TRBD1	TRBV7-2	-	TRBJ2-1	CASSYSTGTNEQFF	TGTGCCAGCAGCTACTCGACAGGGACCAATGAGCAGTTCTTC
TRBD1	TRBV29-1	-	TRBJ1-2	CSVEVDSGQGEYGYTF	TGCAGCGTTGAAGTAGATTCGGGACAGGGAGAGTATGGCTACACCTTC
TRBD1	TRBV14	-	TRBJ2-7	CASSQAGTGPYEQYF	TGTGCCAGCAGCCAAGCCGGGACAGGGCCCTACGAGCAGTACTTC
-	TRBV12-2	once	TRBJ1-2	CASRPPGEGGYTF	TGTGCAAGTCGCCCCCCCGGGGAGGGGGGCTACACCTTC
-	TRBV18	-	TRBJ2-7	CASSPPSPQGRGEQYF	TGTGCCAGCTCACCACCATCTCCCCAGGGGAGGGGAGAGCAGTACTTC
-	TRBV5-1	once	TRBJ1-2	CASSLWIHYGYTF	TGCGCCAGCAGCTTGTGGATCCACTATGGCTACACCTTC
TRBD1	TRBV5-4	-	TRBJ2-5	CASSWGTAQETQYF	TGTGCCAGCAGCTGGGGGACAGCTCAAGAGACCCAGTACTTC
TRBD1	TRBV7-9	-	TRBJ1-6	CASSLRAGQSNSPLHF	TGTGCCAGCAGCTTAAGGGCGGGACAGTCTAATTCACCCCTCCACTTT
TRBD2	TRBV7-6	once	TRBJ2-5	CASSLELAGTWETQYF	TGTGCCAGCAGCTTAGAACTAGCGGGGACGTGGGAGACCCAGTACTTC
-	TRBV18	-	TRBJ1-2	CASSPADPFRYTF	TGTGCCAGCTCACCGGCAGACCCCTTTCGCTACACCTTC
-	TRBV19	few	TRBJ1-5	CASSMFTHSNQPQHF	TGTGCCAGTAGTATGTTCACCCATAGCAATCAGCCCCAGCATTTT
-	TRBV11-2	-	TRBJ1-1	CASSLGGFGTEAFF	TGTGCCAGCAGCTTGGGGGGATTCGGCACTGAAGCTTTCTTT
TRBD2	TRBV6-2/TRBV6-3	-	TRBJ2-1	CASSRGPFPNLAGVNNEQFF	TGTGCCAGCAGTCGCGGACCCTTTCCCAACTTAGCGGGAGTAAACAATGAGCAGTTCTTC
-	TRBV10-2	-	TRBJ2-7	CASSAGWEQYF	TGCGCCAGCAGCGCGGGGTGGGAGCAGTACTTC
-	TRBV2	-	TRBJ1-2	CASSPRTGRNYGYTF	TGTGCCAGCAGCCCGCGGACGGGGAGAAACTATGGCTACACCTTC
-	TRBV14	-	TRBJ2-1	CASSPWDRGFGEQFF	TGTGCCAGCAGCCCTTGGGACCGCGGCTTCGGTGAGCAGTTCTTC
TRBD2	TRBV30	-	TRBJ2-5	CACQTSGEETQYF	TGTGCCTGCCAAACTAGCGGGGAAGAGACCCAGTACTTC
-	TRBV4-3	few	TRBJ1-5	CASSQDKASNQPQHF	TGCGCCAGCAGCCAAGATAAGGCCTCGAATCAGCCCCAGCATTTT
-	TRBV7-9	once	TRBJ2-1	CASSLSSMGYSSYNEQFF	TGTGCCAGCAGCTTAAGCTCCATGGGCTACAGCTCCTACAATGAGCAGTTCTTC
-	TRBV21-1	-	TRBJ1-5	CASSKVERGRAQPQHF	TGTGCCAGCAGCAAAGTTGAACGGGGGCGAGCGCAGCCCCAGCATTTT
-	TRBV29-1	-	TRBJ2-1	CSVLPWDESNEQFF	TGCAGCGTACTCCCATGGGACGAATCGAATGAGCAGTTCTTC
-	TRBV6-5	-	TRBJ1-2	CASSPRGGGYYGYTF	TGTGCCAGCAGTCCGCGGGGCGGTGGGTACTATGGCTACACCTTC
TRBD1	TRBV6-5	-	TRBJ1-2	CASSPRDSFNYGYTF	TGTGCCAGCAGCCCGCGGGACAGCTTCAACTATGGCTACACCTTC
-	TRBV2	-	TRBJ1-2	CASSEGTGTYGYTF	TGTGCCAGCAGTGAAGGTACAGGGACTTATGGCTACACCTTC
-	TRBV7-2	-	TRBJ1-5	CASSLLPRGSNQPQHF	TGTGCCAGCAGCTTATTACCCCGGGGTAGCAATCAGCCCCAGCATTTT
-	TRBV3-1/TRBV3-2	-	TRBJ2-1	CASSPPLRTEQFF	TGTGCCAGCAGCCCGCCCCTGCGGACCGAGCAGTTCTTC
-	TRBV5-4	-	TRBJ2-3	CASSAKSESVADTQYF	TGTGCCAGCAGCGCCAAGTCTGAATCGGTGGCTGATACGCAGTATTTT
-	TRBV6-1	-	TRBJ2-3	CASSEALLRGPDTQYF	TGTGCCAGCAGTGAAGCGCTGCTCCGGGGCCCCGATACGCAGTATTTT
-	TRBV9	few	TRBJ1-2	CASSVVGAPNYGYTF	TGTGCCAGCAGCGTAGTGGGGGCACCTAACTATGGCTACACCTTC
-	TRBV6-5	-	TRBJ1-2	CASSSGSGDGYTF	TGTGCCAGCAGTTCTGGGTCCGGGGATGGCTACACCTTC
TRBD1	TRBV29-1	-	TRBJ2-2	CSAWTGMNTGELFF	TGCAGCGCTTGGACAGGCATGAACACCGGGGAGCTGTTTTTT
TRBD1	TRBV28	-	TRBJ1-1	CASSFYGTGENTEAFF	TGTGCCAGCAGTTTTTACGGGACAGGGGAGAACACTGAAGCTTTCTTT
-	TRBV11-2	-	TRBJ1-6	CASSLGVNSPLHF	TGTGCCAGCAGCTTAGGGGTGAATTCACCCCTCCACTTT
-	TRBV7-9	-	TRBJ1-1	CASSQRDGDTEAFF	TGTGCCAGCAGCCAACGGGACGGTGACACTGAAGCTTTCTTT
-	TRBV11-3	-	TRBJ1-2	CASSLGLRGDDTF	TGTGCCAGCAGCTTAGGCCTTCGGGGAGATGACACCTTC
-	TRBV7-2	-	TRBJ1-1	CASSLFPGNTEAFF	TGTGCCAGCAGCTTATTTCCGGGGAACACTGAAGCTTTCTTT